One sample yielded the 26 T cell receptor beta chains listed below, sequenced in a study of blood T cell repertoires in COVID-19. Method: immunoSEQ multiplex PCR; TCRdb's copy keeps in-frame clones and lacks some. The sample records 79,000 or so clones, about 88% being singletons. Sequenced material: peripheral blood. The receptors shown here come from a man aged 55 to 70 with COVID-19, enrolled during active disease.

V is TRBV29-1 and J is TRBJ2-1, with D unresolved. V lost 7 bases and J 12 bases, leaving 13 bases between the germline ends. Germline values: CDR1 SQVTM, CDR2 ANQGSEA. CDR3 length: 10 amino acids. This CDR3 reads CSGLTPGQFF. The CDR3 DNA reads TGCAGCGGCCTGACTCCGGGGCAGTTCTTC.

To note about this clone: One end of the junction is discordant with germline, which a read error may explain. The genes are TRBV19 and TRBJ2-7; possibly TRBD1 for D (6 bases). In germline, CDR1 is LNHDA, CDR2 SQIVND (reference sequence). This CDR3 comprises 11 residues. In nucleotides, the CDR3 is TGTGCCAGTACACTCCGGGACACACCACCCTTC. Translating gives CASTLRDTPPF.

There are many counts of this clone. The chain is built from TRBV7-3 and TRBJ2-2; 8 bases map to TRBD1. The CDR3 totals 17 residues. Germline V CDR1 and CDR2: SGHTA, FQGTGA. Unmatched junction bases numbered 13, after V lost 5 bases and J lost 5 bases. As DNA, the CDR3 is TGTGCCAGCAGCCCCCGACGGGTCAGGGGGCTAACCGGGGAGCTGTTTTTT. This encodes CASSPRRVRGLTGELFF.

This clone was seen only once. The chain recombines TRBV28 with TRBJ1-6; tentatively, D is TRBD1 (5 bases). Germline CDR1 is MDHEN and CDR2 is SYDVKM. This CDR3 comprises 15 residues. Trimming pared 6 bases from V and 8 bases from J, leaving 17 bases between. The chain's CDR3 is CASSQPGLRYSPLHF. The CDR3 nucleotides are TGTGCCAGCAGCCAACCGGGACTGCGGTATTCACCCCTCCACTTT.

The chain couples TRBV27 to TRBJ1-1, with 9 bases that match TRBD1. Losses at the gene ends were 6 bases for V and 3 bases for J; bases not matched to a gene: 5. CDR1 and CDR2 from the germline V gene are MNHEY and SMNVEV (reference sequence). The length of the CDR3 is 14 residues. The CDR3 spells CASSPWTGDTEAFF. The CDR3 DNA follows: TGTGCCAGCAGCCCCTGGACAGGGGACACTGAAGCTTTCTTT.

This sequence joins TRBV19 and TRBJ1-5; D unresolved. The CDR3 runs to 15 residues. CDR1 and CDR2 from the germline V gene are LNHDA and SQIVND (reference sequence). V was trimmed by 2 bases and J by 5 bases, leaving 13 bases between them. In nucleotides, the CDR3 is TGTGCCAGTAGTATAAGCCCGGGTGGGTATCAGCCCCAGCATTTT. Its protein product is CASSISPGGYQPQHF.

In DNA, the CDR3 is TGTGCCAGCAGCGGGGGACAGGGGGGGACCTACGAGCAGTACTTC. This gives the protein CASSGGQGGTYEQYF. The rearrangement links TRBV5-5 to TRBJ2-7; 11 bases are shared with TRBD1. Unmatched junction bases numbered 5, after V lost 4 bases and J lost 2 bases. This CDR3 is 15 amino acids long. CDR1 and CDR2 (germline): SGHKS, YYEKEE (reference sequence).

CDR3 sequence (DNA): TGTGCCAGCAGCCTTCTGGAGGACACTGAAGCTTTCTTT. Its protein is CASSLLEDTEAFF. The rearrangement uses TRBV11-2 and TRBJ1-1, with D hard to call. Germline CDR1 is SGHAT and CDR2 is FQNNGV. The CDR3 has 13 residues. With 5 bases removed from V and 3 bases from J, the gap between germline ends came to 10 bases.

CDR3 residues: CASSLWGGRTGELFF. The CDR3 nucleotides are TGTGCCAGCAGCTTATGGGGAGGGAGAACCGGGGAGCTGTTTTTT. The chain uses TRBV11-2 and TRBJ2-2; TRBD2 matches at 7 bases. The germline gives CDR1 SGHAT, CDR2 FQNNGV. Trimming took 2 bases from V and 5 from J; bases not matched to a gene: 5. The CDR3 sequence is 15 residues long.

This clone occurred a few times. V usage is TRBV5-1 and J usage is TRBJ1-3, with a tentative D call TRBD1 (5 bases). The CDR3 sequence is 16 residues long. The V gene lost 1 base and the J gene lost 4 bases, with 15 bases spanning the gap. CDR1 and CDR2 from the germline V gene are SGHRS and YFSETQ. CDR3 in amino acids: CASSLQTSRGGNTIYF. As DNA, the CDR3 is TGCGCCAGCAGCTTGCAGACTTCCCGGGGGGGAAACACCATATATTTT.

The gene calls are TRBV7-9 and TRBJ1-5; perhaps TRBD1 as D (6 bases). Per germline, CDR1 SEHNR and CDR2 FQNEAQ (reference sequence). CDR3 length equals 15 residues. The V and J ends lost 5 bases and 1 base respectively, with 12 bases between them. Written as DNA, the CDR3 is TGTGCCAGCAGCGGGGGCCAGGGAAGCAATCAGCCCCAGCATTTT. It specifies CASSGGQGSNQPQHF.

CDR3 nucleotides: TGCGCCAGCAGCTTTACAGGGGGCAATCAGCCCCAGCATTTT. This gives the protein CASSFTGGNQPQHF. This chain connects TRBV5-1 to TRBJ1-5; 7 bases map to TRBD1. This CDR3 has 14 amino acids. CDR1 is SGHRS, CDR2 YFSETQ, per germline. With V trimmed by 2 bases and J by 2 bases, 1 base remained unmatched.

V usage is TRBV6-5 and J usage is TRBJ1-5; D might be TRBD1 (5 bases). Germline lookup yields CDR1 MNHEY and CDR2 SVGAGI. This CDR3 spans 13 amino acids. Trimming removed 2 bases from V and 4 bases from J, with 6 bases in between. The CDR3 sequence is CASSYGGNQPQHF. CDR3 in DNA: TGTGCCAGCAGTTACGGGGGGAATCAGCCCCAGCATTTT.

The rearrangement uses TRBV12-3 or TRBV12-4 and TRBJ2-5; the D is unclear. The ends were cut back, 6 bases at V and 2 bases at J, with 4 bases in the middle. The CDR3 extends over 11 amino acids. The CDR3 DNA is TGTGCCAGCAGACAGCAAGAGACCCAGTACTTC. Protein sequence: CASRQQETQYF.

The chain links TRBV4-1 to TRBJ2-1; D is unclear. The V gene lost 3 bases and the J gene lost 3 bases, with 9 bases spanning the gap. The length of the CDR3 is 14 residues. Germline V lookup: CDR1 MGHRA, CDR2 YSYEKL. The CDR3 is CASSHQDFYNEQFF. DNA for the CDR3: TGCGCCAGCAGCCACCAGGATTTCTACAATGAGCAGTTCTTC.

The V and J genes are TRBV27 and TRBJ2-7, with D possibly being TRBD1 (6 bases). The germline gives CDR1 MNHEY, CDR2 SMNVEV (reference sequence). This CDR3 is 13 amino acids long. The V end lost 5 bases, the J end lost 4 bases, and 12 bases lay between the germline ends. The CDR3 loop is CASSPTQGYEQYF. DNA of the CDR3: TGTGCCAGCAGTCCCACCCAGGGGTACGAGCAGTACTTC.

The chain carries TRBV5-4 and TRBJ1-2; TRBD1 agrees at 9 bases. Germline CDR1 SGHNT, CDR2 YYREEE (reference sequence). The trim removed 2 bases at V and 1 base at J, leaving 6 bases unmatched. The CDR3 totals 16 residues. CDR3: CASSFYRGLSNYGYTF. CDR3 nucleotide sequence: TGTGCCAGCAGCTTTTACAGGGGGCTTAGTAACTATGGCTACACCTTC.

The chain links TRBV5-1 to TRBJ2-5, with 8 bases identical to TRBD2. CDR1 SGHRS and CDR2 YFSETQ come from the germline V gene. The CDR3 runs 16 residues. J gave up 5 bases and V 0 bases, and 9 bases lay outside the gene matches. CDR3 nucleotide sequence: TGCGCCAGCAGCTTGGAGCGGGGGCTCGGAGGGGAGACCCAGTACTTC. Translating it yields CASSLERGLGGETQYF.

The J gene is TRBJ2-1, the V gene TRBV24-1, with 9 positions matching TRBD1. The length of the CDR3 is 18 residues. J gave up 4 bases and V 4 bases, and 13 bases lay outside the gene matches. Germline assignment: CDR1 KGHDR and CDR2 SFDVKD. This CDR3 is CATSDPPRGQGRYNEQFF. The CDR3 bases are TGTGCCACCAGTGACCCACCCCGGGGACAGGGTAGGTACAATGAGCAGTTCTTC.

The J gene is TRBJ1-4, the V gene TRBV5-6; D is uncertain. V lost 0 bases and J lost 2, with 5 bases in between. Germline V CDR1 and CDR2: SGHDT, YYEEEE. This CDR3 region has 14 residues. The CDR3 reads CASSLALTNEKLFF. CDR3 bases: TGTGCCAGCAGCTTGGCCTTGACTAATGAAAAACTGTTTTTT.

The CDR3 is CASSHITTGANVLTF. Written as DNA, the CDR3 is TGTGCCAGCAGTCATATAACTACTGGGGCCAACGTCCTGACTTTC. The chain is built from TRBV6-6 and TRBJ2-6, with D uncertain. Deletions cut 5 bases from V and 2 bases from J, with 10 bases between. The CDR3 contains 15 residues. The germline V gene has CDR1 MNHNY and CDR2 SVGAGI (reference sequence).

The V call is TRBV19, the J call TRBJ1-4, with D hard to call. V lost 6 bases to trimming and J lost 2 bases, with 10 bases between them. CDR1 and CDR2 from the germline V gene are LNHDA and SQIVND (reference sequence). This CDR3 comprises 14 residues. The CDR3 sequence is CASSRDFTNEKLFF. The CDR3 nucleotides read TGTGCCAGTAGCCGGGATTTTACTAATGAAAAACTGTTTTTT.

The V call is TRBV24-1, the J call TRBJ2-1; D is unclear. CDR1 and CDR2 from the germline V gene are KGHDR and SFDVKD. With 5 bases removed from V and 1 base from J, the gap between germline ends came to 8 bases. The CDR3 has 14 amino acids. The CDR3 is CATSATDSYNEQFF. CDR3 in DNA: TGTGCCACCAGTGCTACAGATTCCTACAATGAGCAGTTCTTC.

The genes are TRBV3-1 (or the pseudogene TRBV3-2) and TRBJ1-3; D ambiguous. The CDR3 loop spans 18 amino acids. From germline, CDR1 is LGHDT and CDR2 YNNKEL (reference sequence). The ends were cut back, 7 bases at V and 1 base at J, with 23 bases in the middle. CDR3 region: CASTRSRTPNRSGNTIYF. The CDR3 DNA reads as TGTGCCAGCACTCGGTCACGGACTCCAAATAGGTCTGGAAACACCATATATTTT.

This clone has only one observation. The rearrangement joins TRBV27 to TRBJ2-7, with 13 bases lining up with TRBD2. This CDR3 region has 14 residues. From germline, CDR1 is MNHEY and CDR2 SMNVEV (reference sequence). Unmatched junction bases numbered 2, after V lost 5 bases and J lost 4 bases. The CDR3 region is CASSTGLAGYEQYF. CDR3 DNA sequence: TGTGCCAGCAGTACGGGACTAGCGGGGTACGAGCAGTACTTC.

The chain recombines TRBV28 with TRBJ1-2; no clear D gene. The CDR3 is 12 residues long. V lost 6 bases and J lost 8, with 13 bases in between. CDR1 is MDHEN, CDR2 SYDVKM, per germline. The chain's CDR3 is CASSPPGEGYTF. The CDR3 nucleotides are TGTGCCAGCAGCCCTCCTGGAGAGGGCTACACCTTC.